The entry below describes one T cell receptor (beta chain). The sample has other DNA sequences that encode this CDR3 too. The entry originates in a study of shared clonotypes between healthy human individuals. The naive CD8 population came from CD45RO-negative cells selected for CCR7, without terminally differentiated effector memory CD45RA+ cells. Authors' analysis steps: ImmunoSEQ yielded junction-only sequences lacking quality scores, so filtering differed. Assay used: immunoSEQ multiplex PCR; TCRdb lists only in-frame clones, some missing. That table supplies the V and J calls and clone size; D and trimming were determined from the DNA. The sample consists of more than 550,000 clones, about 91% of them appearing once. This clonotype was obtained from a man aged 30 to 39 in good health. Sequencing was carried out using naive CD8+ T cells sorted from blood.

The CDR3 nucleotides are TGTGCTAGTGGGTCTTACAATGAGCAGTTCTTC. The encoded protein is CASGSYNEQFF. V is TRBV12-5 and J is TRBJ2-1; D unclear. Germline CDR1 reads LGHNT; CDR2 reads FRNRAP. V was clipped by 6 bases and J by 4 bases, with 4 bases between them. There are 11 residues in the CDR3.